This T cell receptor beta chain was sequenced for a study of T cell clones after liver transplantation. As for the study in general: Three of eight recipients were HCV-positive; others had non-autoimmune, non-viral indications.

Clones were read by immunoSEQ multiplex PCR, and TCRdb kept only the in-frame ones, dropping some. The sample includes 50,000 or so clones, approximately 87% of them seen just once. The CDR3 extends over 18 amino acids. Looked up from germline, CDR1 is SEHNR and CDR2 is FQNEAQ (reference sequence). V was clipped by 5 bases and J by 1 base; unmatched bases: 13. About this clone: What it recognizes is unknown.

Whole-study findings and limits: Post-transplant time points were not standardized, so conclusions are preliminary.

The TCR was taken from a human patient who received a liver transplant. Certain T cells may be donor cells from the graft. The chain joins TRBV7-9 to TRBJ2-7; 11 nucleotides align to TRBD2. The sample was CD8+ T cells from blood, taken 12 months after liver transplant. The CDR3 bases are TGTGCCAGCAGCCTATCGTTTATCACTAGCGGGGGTTCCTACGAGCAGTACTTC. Protein: CASSLSFITSGGSYEQYF.